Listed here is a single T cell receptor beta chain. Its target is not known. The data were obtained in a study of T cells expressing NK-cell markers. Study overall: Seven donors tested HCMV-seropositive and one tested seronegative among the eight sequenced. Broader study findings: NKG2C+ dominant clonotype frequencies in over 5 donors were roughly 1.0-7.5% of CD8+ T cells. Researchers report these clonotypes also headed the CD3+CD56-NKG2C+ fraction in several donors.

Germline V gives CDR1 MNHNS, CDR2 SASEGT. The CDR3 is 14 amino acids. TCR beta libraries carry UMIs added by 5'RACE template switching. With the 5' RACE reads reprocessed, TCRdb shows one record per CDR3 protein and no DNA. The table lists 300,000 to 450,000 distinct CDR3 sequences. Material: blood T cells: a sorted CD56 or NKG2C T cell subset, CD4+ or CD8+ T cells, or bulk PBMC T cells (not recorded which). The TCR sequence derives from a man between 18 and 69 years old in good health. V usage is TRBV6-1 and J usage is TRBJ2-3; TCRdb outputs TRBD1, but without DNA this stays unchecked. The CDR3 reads CASSKGQVTDTQYF.